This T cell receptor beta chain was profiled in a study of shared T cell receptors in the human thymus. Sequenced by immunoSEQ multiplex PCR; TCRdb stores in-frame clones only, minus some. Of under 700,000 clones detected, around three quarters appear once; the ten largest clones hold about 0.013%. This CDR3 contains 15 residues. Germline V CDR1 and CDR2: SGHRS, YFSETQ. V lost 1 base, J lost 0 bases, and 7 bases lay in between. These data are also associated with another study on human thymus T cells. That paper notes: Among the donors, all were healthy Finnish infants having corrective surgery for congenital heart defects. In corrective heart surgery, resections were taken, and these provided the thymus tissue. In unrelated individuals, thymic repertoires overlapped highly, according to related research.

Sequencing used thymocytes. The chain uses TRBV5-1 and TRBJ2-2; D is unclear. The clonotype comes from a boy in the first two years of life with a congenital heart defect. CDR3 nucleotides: TGCGCCAGCAGCTTGCACCAGACGAACACCGGGGAGCTGTTTTTT. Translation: CASSLHQTNTGELFF.